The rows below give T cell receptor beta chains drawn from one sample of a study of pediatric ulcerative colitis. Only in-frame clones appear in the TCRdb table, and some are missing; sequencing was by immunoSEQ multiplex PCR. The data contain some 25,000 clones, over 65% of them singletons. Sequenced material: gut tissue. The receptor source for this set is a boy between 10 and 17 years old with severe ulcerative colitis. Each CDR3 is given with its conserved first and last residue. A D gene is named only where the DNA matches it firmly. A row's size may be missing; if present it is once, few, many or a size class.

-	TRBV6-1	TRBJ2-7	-	CASSEQGLSYEQYF	TGTGCCAGCAGTGAACAGGGGCTCTCCTACGAGCAGTACTTC
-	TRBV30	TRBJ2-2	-	CAWSVLPGELFF	TGTGCCTGGAGTGTACTCCCCGGGGAGCTGTTTTTT
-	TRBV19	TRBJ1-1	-	CASSIDHQGATFF	TGTGCCAGTAGTATAGATCATCAGGGAGCGACTTTCTTT
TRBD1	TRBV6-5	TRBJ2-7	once	CASSRPGTGSYEQYF	TGTGCCAGCAGTCGCCCTGGGACAGGGTCCTACGAGCAGTACTTC
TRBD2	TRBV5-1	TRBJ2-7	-	CASARASGSYEQYF	TGCGCCAGCGCGAGGGCTAGCGGGAGTTACGAGCAGTACTTC
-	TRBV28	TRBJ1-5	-	CASNKGLKNQPQHF	TGTGCCAGCAATAAGGGGCTAAAGAATCAGCCCCAGCATTTT
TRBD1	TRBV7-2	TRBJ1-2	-	CASSLQGGDYGYTF	TGTGCCAGCAGCTTACAGGGGGGAGACTATGGCTACACCTTC
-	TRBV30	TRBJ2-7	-	CAWSSTSLEQYF	TGTGCCTGGAGTTCGACTAGTCTCGAGCAGTACTTC
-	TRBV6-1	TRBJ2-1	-	CASSVRGSEQFF	TGTGCCAGCAGTGTACGGGGGTCGGAGCAGTTCTTC
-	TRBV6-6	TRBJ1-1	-	CASSYFPRNTEAFF	TGTGCCAGCAGTTACTTTCCCCGGAACACTGAAGCTTTCTTT
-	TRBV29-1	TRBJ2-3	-	CSVVVGGTDTQYF	TGCAGCGTTGTCGTCGGGGGCACAGATACGCAGTATTTT
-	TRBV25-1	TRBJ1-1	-	CASKLGSLNTEAFF	TGTGCCAGCAAACTGGGCAGCTTGAACACTGAAGCTTTCTTT
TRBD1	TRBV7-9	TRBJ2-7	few	CASSGGQGPRSREQYF	TGTGCCAGCAGCGGAGGACAGGGGCCCCGTTCCCGCGAGCAGTACTTC
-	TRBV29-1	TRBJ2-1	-	CSVEDFTSISYNEQFF	TGCAGCGTTGAAGATTTTACATCCATATCCTACAATGAGCAGTTCTTC
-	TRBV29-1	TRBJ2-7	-	CSVRGEVGSVYEQYF	TGCAGCGTTAGGGGGGAGGTGGGGAGTGTCTACGAGCAGTACTTC
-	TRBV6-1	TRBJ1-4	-	CASSEGIRPQQEKLFF	TGTGCCAGCAGTGAAGGAATCCGGCCTCAACAGGAAAAACTGTTTTTT